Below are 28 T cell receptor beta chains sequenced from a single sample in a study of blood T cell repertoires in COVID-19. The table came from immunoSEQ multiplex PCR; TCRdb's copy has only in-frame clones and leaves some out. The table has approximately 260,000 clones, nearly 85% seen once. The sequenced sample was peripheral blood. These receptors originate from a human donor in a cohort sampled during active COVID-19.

The CDR3 region is CASSPTGVSYEQYF. The CDR3 nucleotides are TGTGCCAGCAGTCCGACAGGGGTCTCCTACGAGCAGTACTTC. The genes are TRBV6-5 and TRBJ2-7; 8 bases are shared with TRBD1. V lost 5 bases to trimming and J lost 0 bases; unmatched junction nucleotides: 3. There are 14 residues in the CDR3. Germline CDR1 MNHEY, CDR2 SVGAGI.

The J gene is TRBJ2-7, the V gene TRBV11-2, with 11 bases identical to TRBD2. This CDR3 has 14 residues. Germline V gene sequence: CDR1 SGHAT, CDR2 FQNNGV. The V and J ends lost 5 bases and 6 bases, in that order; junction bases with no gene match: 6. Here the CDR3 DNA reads TGTGCCAGCAGCCCCTCTAGCGGGAGGCTCGAGCAGTACTTC. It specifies CASSPSSGRLEQYF.

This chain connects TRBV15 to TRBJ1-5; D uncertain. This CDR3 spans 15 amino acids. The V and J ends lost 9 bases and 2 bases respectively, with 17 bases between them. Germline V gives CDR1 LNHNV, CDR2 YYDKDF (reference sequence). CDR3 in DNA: TGTGCCACAACTACCGGGGAGGGAGGCAATCAGCCCCAGCATTTT. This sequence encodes CATTTGEGGNQPQHF.

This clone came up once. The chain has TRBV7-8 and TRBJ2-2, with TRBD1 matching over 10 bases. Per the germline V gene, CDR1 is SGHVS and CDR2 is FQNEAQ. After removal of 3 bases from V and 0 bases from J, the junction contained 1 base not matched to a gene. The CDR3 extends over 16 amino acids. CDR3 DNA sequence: TGTGCCAGCAGCTTTGGGACAGGGGCGAACACCGGGGAGCTGTTTTTT. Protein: CASSFGTGANTGELFF.

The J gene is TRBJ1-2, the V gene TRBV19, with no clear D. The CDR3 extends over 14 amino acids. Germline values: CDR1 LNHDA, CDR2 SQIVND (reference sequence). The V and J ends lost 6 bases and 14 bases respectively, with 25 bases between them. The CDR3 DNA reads TGTGCCAGTAGCCCTCCCGTTGCTTTGGGCCTTGGGACCTTC. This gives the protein CASSPPVALGLGTF. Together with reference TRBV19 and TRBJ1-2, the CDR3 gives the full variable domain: DGGITQSPKYLFRKEGQNVTLSCEQNLNHDAMYWYRQDPGQGLRLIYYSQIVNDFQKGDIAEGYSVSREKKESFPLTVTSAQKNPTAFYLCASSPPVALGLGTFGSGTRLTVV.

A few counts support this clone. The DNA for the CDR3 is TGTGCCAGCAGCCCAACGGGGGGTAACTATGGCTACACCTTC. Its protein is CASSPTGGNYGYTF. This sequence joins TRBV7-6 and TRBJ1-2, with a possible D match to TRBD1 (5 bases). From germline, CDR1 is SGHVS and CDR2 FNYEAQ. The CDR3 has 14 residues. V lost 5 bases and J lost 1, with 11 bases in between.

In DNA, the CDR3 is TGTGCCAGCAGCCAAGAACGGGTCTTAGCCTATGGCTACACCTTC. Its translation is CASSQERVLAYGYTF. The chain employs TRBV3-1 (or the pseudogene TRBV3-2) and TRBJ1-2; no definite D call. The length of the CDR3 is 15 residues. Germline V gene lookup returns CDR1 LGHDT and CDR2 YNNKEL (reference sequence). Trimming removed 0 bases at V and 4 bases at J, with 12 bases between.

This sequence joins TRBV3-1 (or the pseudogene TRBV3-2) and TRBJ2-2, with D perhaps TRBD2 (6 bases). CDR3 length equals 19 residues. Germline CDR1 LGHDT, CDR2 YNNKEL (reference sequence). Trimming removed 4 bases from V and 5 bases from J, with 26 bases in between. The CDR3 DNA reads TGTGCCAGCAGCCCCCGACTAGGGGCCCTTATAATTGGTACCGGGGAGCTGTTTTTT. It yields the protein CASSPRLGALIIGTGELFF.

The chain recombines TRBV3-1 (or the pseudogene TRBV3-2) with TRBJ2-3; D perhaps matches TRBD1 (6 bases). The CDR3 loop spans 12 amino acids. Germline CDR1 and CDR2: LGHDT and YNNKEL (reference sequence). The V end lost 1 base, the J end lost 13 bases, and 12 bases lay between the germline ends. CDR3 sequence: CASSQGGRREYF. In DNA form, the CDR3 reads TGTGCCAGCAGCCAAGGGGGGCGACGGGAGTATTTT.

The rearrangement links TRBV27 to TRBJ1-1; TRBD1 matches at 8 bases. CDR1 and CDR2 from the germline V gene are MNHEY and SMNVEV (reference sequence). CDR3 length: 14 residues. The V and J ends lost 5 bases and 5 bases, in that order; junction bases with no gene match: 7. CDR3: CASSLRGRRTEAFF. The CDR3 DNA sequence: TGTGCCAGCAGTCTCAGGGGGCGCAGGACTGAAGCTTTCTTT.

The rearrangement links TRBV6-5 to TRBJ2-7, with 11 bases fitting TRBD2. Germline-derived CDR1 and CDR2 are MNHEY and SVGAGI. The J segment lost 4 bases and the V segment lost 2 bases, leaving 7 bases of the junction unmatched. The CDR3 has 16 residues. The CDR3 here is CASSYDIAGGSYEQYF. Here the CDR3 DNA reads TGTGCCAGCAGTTACGATATAGCGGGAGGGTCATACGAGCAGTACTTC.

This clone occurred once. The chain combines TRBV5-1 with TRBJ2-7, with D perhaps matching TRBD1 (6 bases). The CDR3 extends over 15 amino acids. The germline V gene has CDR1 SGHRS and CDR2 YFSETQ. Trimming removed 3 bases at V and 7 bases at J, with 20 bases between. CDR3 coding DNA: TGCGCCAGCAGCTCCCAGGGGTCTCCCTCTGGTGAGCAGTACTTC. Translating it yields CASSSQGSPSGEQYF.

CDR3 region: CASSIVPRDTQYF. The CDR3 DNA follows: TGTGCCAGTAGTATTGTCCCCCGAGATACGCAGTATTTT. V and J are TRBV19 and TRBJ2-3; D remains ambiguous. The CDR3 is 13 residues long. Germline values: CDR1 LNHDA, CDR2 SQIVND (reference sequence). V lost 3 bases and J lost 5, with 9 bases in between.

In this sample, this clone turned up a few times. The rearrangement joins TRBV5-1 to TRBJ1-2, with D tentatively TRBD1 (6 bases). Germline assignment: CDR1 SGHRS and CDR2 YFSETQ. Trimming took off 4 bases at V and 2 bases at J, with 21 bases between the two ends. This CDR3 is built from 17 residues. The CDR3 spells CASSRNQLIGTNYGYTF. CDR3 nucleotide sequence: TGCGCCAGCAGCAGGAACCAACTGATCGGGACAAACTATGGCTACACCTTC.

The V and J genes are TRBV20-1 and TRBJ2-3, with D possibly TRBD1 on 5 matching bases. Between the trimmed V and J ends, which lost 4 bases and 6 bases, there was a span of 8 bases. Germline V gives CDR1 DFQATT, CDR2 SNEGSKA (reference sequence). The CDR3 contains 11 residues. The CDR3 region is CSAIHRDTQYF. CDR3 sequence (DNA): TGCAGTGCTATCCACAGGGATACGCAGTATTTT.

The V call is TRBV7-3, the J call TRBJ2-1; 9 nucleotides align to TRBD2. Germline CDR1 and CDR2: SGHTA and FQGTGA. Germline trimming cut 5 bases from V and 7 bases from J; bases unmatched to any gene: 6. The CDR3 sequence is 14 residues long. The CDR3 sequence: CASSRIAGANEQFF. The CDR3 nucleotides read TGTGCCAGCAGCCGGATAGCGGGGGCGAATGAGCAGTTCTTC. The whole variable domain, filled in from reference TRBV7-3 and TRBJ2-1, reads GAGVSQTPSNKVTEKGKYVELRCDPISGHTALYWYRQSLGQGPEFLIYFQGTGAADDSGLPNDRFFAVRPEGSVSTLKIQRTERGDSAVYLCASSRIAGANEQFFGPGTRLTVL.

CDR3 nucleotides: TGTGCCAGCAGCCAAGTGAAAGGGGTGGCCACCTACAATGAGCAGTTCTTC. Protein sequence: CASSQVKGVATYNEQFF. The chain couples TRBV14 to TRBJ2-1; D perhaps matches TRBD1 (5 bases). Germline values: CDR1 SGHDN, CDR2 FVKESK. The CDR3 runs to 17 residues. V dropped 1 base and J dropped 2 bases, with 15 bases sitting between them.

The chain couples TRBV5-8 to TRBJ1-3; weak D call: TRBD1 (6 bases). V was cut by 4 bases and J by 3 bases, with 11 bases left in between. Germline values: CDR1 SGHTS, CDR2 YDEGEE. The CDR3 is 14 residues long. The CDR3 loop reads CASSHTGFGNTIYF. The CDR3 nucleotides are TGTGCCAGCAGCCATACAGGGTTTGGAAACACCATATATTTT. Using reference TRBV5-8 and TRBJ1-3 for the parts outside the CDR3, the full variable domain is EAGVTQSPTHLIKTRGQQATLRCSPISGHTSVYWYQQALGLGLQFLLWYDEGEERNRGNFPPRFSGRQFPNYSSELNVNALELEDSALYLCASSHTGFGNTIYFGEGSWLTVV.

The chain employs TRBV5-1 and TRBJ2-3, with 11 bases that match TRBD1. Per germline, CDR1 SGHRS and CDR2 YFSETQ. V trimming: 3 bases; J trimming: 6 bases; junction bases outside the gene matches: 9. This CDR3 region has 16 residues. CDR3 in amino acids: CASSYGTGGNLDTQYF. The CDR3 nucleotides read TGCGCCAGCAGCTATGGGACAGGGGGTAACTTGGATACGCAGTATTTT.

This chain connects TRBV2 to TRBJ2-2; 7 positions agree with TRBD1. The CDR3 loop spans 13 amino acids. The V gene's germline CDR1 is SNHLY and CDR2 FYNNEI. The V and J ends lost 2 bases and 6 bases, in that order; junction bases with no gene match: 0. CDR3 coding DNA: TGTGCCAGCAGTGAAACAGGGGCCGGGGAGCTGTTTTTT. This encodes CASSETGAGELFF.

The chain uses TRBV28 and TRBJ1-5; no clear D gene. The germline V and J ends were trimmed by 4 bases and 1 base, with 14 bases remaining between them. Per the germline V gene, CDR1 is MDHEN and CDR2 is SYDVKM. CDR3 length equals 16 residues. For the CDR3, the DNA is TGTGCCAGCAGTTGGTCCTCGGGTGGGAGCAATCAGCCCCAGCATTTT. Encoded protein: CASSWSSGGSNQPQHF.

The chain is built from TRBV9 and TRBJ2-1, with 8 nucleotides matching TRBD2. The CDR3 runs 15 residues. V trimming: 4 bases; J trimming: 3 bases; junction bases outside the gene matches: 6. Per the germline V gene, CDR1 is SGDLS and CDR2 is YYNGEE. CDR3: CASSNIAGLYNEQFF. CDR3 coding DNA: TGTGCCAGCAGCAACATAGCGGGGCTCTACAATGAGCAGTTCTTC.

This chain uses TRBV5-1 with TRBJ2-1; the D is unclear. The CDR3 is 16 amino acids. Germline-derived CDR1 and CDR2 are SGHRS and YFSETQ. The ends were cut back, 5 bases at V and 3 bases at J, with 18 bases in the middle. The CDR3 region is CASRRDWLSLYNEQFF. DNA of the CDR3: TGCGCCAGCAGGCGAGACTGGTTGTCTCTCTACAATGAGCAGTTCTTC.

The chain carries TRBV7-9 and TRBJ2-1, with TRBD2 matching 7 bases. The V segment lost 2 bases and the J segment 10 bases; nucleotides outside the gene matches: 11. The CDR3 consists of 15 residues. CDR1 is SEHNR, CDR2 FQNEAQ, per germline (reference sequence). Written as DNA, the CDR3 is TGTGCCAGCAGCTTATCCCAAGGGAGGGCGCGGGAGCAGTTCTTC. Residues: CASSLSQGRAREQFF.

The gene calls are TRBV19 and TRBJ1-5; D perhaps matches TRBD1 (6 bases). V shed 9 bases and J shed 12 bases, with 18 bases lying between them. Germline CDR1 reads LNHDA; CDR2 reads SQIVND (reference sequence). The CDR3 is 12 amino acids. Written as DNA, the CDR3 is TGTGCCAGCTCGAGGGACACCCGGGGCCAGCATTTT. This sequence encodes CASSRDTRGQHF.

The CDR3: CASSSQPGHFIHEQYF. CDR3 nucleotide sequence: TGTGCCAGCAGCTCCCAGCCGGGACATTTCATCCACGAGCAGTACTTC. The rearrangement joins TRBV7-8 to TRBJ2-7; D may be TRBD1 (6 bases). Germline V CDR1 and CDR2: SGHVS, FQNEAQ. This CDR3 has 16 amino acids. V dropped 4 bases and J dropped 5 bases, with 21 bases sitting between them.

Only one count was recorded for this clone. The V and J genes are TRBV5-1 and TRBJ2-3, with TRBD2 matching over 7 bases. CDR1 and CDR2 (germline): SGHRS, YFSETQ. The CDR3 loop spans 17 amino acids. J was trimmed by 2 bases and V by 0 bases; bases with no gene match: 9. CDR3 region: CASSLGLGGSTTDTQYF. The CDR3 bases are TGCGCCAGCAGCTTGGGTCTTGGCGGGAGCACCACAGATACGCAGTATTTT.

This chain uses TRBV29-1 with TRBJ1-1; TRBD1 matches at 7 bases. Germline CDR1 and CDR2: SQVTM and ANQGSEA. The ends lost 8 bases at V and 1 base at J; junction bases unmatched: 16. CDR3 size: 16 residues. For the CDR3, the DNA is TGCAGCATCGACAGGGTAGGGAGAGAATCGAACACTGAAGCTTTCTTT. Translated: CSIDRVGRESNTEAFF.